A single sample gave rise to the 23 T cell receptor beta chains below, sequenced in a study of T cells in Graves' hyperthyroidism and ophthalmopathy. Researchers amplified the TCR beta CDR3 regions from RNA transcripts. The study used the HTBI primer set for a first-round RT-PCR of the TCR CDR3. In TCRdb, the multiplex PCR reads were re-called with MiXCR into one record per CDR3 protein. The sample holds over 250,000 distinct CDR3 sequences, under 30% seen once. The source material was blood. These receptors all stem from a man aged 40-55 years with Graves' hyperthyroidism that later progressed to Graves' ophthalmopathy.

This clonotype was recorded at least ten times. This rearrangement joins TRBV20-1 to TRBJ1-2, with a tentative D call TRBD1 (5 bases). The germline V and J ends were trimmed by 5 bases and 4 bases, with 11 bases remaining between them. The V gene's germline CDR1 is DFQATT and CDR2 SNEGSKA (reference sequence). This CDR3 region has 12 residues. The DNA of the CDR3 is TGCAGTGCTTCCGGGACGTCCTATGGCTACACCTTC. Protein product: CSASGTSYGYTF.

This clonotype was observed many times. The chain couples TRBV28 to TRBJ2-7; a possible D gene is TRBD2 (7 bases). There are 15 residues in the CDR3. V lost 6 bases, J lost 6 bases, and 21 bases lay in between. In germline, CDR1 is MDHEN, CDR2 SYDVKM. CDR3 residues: CASRTWGGAFGEQYF. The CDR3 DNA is TGTGCCAGCAGAACCTGGGGGGGCGCGTTCGGCGAGCAGTACTTC.

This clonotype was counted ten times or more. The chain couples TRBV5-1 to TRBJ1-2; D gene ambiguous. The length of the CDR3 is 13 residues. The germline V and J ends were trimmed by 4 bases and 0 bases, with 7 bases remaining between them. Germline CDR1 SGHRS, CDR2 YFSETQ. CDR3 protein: CASSTGTNYGYTF. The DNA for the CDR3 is TGCGCCAGCAGCACCGGGACTAACTATGGCTACACCTTC.

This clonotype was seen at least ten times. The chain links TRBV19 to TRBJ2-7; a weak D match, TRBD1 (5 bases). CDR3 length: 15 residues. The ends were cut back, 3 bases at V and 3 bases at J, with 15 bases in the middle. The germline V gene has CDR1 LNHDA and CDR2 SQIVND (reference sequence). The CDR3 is CASSIEPAGNYEQYF. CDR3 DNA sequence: TGTGCCAGTAGTATCGAGCCGGCAGGGAACTACGAGCAGTACTTC. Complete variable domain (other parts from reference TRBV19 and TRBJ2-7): DGGITQSPKYLFRKEGQNVTLSCEQNLNHDAMYWYRQDPGQGLRLIYYSQIVNDFQKGDIAEGYSVSREKKESFPLTVTSAQKNPTAFYLCASSIEPAGNYEQYFGPGTRLTVT.

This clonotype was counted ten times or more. The CDR3 sequence is CASSFAADPSYEQYF. For the CDR3, the DNA is TGTGCCAGCAGCTTCGCAGCGGACCCCTCCTACGAGCAGTACTTC. This sequence joins TRBV11-2 and TRBJ2-7; D is perhaps TRBD2 (5 bases). This CDR3 comprises 15 residues. Germline-derived CDR1 and CDR2 are SGHAT and FQNNGV. V lost 3 bases and J lost 0, with 12 bases in between.

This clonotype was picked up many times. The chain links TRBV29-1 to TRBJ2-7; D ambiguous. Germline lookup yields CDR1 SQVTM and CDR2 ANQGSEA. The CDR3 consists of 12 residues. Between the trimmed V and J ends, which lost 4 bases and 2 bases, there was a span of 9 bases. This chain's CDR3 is CSVGPGTYEQYF. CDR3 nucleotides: TGCAGCGTTGGGCCGGGTACCTACGAGCAGTACTTC.

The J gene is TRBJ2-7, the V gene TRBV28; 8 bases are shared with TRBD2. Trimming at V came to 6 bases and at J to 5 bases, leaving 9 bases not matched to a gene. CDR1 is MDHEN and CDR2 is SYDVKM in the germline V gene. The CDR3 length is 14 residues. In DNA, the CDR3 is TGTGCCAGCAGCCGTAGCGGGACAAACCACGAGCAGTACTTC. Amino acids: CASSRSGTNHEQYF.

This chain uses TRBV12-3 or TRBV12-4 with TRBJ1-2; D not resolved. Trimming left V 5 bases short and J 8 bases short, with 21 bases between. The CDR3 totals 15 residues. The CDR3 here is CASSGMTRPDGGYTF. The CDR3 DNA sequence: TGTGCCAGCAGTGGAATGACTCGGCCGGACGGGGGCTACACCTTC.

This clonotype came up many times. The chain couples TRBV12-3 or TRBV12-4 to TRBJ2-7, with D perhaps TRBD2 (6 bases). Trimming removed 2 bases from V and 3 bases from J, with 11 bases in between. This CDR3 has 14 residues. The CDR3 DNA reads TGTGCCAGCAGTTTAACGGGGGTCAGCTACGAGCAGTACTTC. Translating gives CASSLTGVSYEQYF.

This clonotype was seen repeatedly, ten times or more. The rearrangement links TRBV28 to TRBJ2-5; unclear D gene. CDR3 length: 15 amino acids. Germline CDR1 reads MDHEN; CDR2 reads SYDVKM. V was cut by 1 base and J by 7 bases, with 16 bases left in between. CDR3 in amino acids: CASSLLPTVGWTQYF. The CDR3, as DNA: TGTGCCAGCAGTTTATTGCCTACTGTCGGGTGGACCCAGTACTTC.

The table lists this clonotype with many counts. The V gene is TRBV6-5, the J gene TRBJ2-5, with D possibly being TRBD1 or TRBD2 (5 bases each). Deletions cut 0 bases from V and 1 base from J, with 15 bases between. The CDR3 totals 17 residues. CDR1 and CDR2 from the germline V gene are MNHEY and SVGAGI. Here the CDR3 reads CASSYSTTGTSQETQYF. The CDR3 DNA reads TGTGCCAGCAGTTACTCGACAACAGGAACTAGCCAAGAGACCCAGTACTTC.

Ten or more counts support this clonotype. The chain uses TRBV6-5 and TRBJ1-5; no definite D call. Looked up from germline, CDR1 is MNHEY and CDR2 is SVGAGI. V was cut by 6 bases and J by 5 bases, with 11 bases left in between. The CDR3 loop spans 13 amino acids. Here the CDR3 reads CASRGPYDQPQHF. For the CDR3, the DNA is TGTGCCAGCAGAGGACCTTATGATCAGCCCCAGCATTTT.

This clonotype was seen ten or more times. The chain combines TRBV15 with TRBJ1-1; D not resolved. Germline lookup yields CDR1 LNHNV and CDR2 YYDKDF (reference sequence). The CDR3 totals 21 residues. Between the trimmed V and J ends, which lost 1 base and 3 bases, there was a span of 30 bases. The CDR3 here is CATSRGSSYLRGRFLDTEAFF. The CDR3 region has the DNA TGTGCCACCAGCAGAGGATCATCATACCTTCGTGGACGGTTTTTAGACACTGAAGCTTTCTTT.

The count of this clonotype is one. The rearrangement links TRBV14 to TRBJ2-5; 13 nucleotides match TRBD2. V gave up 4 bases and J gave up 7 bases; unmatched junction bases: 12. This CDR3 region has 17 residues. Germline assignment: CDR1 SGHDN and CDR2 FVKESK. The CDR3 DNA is TGTGCCAGCAGCCCCAGATTTGGGACTAGCGGGAAGGGGACCCAGTACTTC. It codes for CASSPRFGTSGKGTQYF.

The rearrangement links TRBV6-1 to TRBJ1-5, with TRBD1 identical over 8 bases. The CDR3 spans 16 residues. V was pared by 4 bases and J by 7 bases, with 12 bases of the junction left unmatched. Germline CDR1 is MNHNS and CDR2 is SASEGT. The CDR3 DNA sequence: TGTGCCAGCAGTGCAGAGGGACAGGTTTGGCAGCAGCCCCAGCATTTT. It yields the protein CASSAEGQVWQQPQHF.

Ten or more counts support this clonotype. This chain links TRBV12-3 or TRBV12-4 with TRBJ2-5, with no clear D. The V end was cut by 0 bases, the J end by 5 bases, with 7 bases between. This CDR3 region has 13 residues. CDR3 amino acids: CASSLARLETQYF. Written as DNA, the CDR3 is TGTGCCAGCAGTTTAGCGAGACTGGAGACCCAGTACTTC.

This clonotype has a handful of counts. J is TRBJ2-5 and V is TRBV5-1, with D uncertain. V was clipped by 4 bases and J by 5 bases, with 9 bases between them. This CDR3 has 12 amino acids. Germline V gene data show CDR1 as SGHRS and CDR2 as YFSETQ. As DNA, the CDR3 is TGCGCCAGCAGCCCCCACCGGGAGACCCAGTACTTC. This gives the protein CASSPHRETQYF.

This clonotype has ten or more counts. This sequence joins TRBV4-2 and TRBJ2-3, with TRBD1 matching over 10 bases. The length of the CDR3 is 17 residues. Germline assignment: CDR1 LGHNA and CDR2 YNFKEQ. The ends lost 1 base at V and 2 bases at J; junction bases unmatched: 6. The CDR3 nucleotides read TGTGCCAGCAGCCAAGGCGGGACAGGGGACTTCACAGATACGCAGTATTTT. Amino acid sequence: CASSQGGTGDFTDTQYF.

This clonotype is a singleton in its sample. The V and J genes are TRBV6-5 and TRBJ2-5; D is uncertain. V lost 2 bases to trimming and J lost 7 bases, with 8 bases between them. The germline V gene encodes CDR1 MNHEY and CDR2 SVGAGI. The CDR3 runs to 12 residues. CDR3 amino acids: CASSYGPGTQYF. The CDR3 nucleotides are TGTGCCAGCAGTTACGGGCCGGGGACCCAGTACTTC.

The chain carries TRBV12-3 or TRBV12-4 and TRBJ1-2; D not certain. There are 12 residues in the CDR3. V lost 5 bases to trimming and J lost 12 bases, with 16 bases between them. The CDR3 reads CASSPWEAGNTF. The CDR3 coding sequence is TGTGCCAGCAGTCCTTGGGAGGCCGGTAACACCTTC.

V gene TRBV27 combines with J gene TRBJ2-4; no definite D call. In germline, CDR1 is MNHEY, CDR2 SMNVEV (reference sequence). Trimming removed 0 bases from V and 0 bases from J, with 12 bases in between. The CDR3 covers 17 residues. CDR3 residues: CASSLSLGNLAKNIQYF. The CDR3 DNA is TGTGCCAGCAGTTTATCGCTGGGGAATCTAGCCAAAAACATTCAGTACTTC.

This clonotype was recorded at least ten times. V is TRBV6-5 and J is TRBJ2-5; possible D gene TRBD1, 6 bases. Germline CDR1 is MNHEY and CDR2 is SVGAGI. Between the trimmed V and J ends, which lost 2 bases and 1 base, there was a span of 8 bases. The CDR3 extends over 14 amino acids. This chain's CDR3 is CASSYQQGQETQYF. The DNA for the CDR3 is TGTGCCAGCAGTTACCAACAGGGCCAAGAGACCCAGTACTTC.

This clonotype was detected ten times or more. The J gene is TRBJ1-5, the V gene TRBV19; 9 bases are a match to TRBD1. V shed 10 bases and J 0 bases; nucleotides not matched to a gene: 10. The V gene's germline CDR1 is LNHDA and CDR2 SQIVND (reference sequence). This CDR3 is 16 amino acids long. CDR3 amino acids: CATTRDRDYSNQPQHF. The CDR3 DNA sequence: TGTGCCACAACCCGGGACAGGGATTATAGCAATCAGCCCCAGCATTTT.